This T cell receptor (beta chain) appears in the sequencing data of a study of shared clonotypes between healthy human individuals. Overall study results and limits: For naive CD4 cells, roughly 4.6% of clonotypes were shared across a few donors.

Here immunoSEQ multiplex PCR was the method, and the copy in TCRdb shows in-frame clones only, minus some. The sample lists a few hundred thousand clones; just under 97% were seen once. The germline gives CDR1 MNHEY, CDR2 SVGAGI. V lost 0 bases and J 6 bases, leaving 9 bases between the germline ends. The CDR3 consists of 14 residues. Worth noting for this clone: As yet, its antigen is unknown.

Naive CD8 isolation took CD45RO-negative cells positively selected for CCR7 and excluded terminally differentiated effector memory CD45RA+ cells. This TCR came from a woman aged 25 to 39 in good health. The sequencing input was naive CD8+ T cells sorted from blood. The V and J genes are TRBV6-5 and TRBJ1-5; maybe TRBD1 (6 bases). Here the CDR3 DNA reads TGTGCCAGCAGTTACTCTCAGGGGAGTCAGCCCCAGCATTTT. Translation: CASSYSQGSQPQHF.